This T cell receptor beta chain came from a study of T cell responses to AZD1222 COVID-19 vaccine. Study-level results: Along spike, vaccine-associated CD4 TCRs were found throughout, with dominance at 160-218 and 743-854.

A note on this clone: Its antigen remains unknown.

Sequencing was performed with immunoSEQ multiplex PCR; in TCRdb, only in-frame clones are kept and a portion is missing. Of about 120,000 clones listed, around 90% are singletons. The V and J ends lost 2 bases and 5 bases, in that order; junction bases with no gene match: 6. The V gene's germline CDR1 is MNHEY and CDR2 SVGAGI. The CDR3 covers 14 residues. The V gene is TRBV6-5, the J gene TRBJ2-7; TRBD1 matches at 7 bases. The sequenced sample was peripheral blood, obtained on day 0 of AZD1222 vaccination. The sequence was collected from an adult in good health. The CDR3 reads CASSYLDRADEQYF. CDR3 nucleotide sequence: TGTGCCAGCAGTTACCTTGACAGGGCGGACGAGCAGTACTTC.